This entry is about one T cell receptor beta chain. The target antigen is unknown. This entry belongs to a study of cytomegalovirus exposure and HLA in healthy donors. Study-wide findings and caveats: Looking again later, the authors saw that most CMV-associated TCR beta chains seemed HLA-restricted. The productive fraction for most TCR beta V segments was about 90% or about 30% in an earlier analysis.

The CDR3 loop spans 15 amino acids. Trimming removed 0 bases from V and 6 bases from J, with 18 bases in between. Germline V gene data show CDR1 as SQVTM and CDR2 as ANQGSEA. The primer mix had 60 Vbeta and 13 Jbeta primers. Measured with immunoSEQ multiplex PCR; TCRdb has only the in-frame clones, and not every one. This sample has some 180,000 clones; 75% to 85% occur once, and the top ten carry 12% to 15%. Material for sequencing was PBMCs. The sequence came from a woman younger than 45 in good health and CMV-seropositive. The chain combines TRBV29-1 with TRBJ2-7; tentative D call: TRBD2 (6 bases). CDR3 DNA sequence: TGCAGCGTTGAAGAGGCGACGGCGGGAATAAGCGAGCAGTACTTC. Protein sequence: CSVEEATAGISEQYF.